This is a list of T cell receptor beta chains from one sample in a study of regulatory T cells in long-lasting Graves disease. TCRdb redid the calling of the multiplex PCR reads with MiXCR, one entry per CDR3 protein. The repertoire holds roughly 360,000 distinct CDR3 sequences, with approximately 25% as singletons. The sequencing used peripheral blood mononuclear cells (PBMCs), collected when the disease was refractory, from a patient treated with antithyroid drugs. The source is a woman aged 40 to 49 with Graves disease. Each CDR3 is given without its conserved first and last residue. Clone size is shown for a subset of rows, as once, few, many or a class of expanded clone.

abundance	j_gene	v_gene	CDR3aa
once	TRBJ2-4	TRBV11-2	ASSQEASGRKDIIQY
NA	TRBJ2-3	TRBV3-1	ASSPDSLAGVEDTQY
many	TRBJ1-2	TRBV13	ASSLGRQGYYGYT
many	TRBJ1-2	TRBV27	ASSLSPASGYT
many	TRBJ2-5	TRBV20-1	SARNPRGGETQY
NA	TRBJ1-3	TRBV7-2	ASSLASWLISGNTIY
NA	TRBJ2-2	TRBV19	ASKPLVDRTNTGELF
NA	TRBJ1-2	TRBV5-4	ASSNEVVRTSYGYT
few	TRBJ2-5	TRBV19	ASSPRSSETQY
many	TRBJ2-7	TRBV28	ASSPVRPGAYEQY